Only one count was recorded for the clone carrying this TCR beta chain. Its cognate antigen is unknown. Trimming pared 2 bases from V and 7 bases from J, leaving 12 bases between. Germline lookup yields CDR1 MDHEN and CDR2 SYDVKM. The CDR3 length is 14 residues. Constant-region reverse primers amplified full-length variable regions, followed by semi-nested Nested Universal Primer A PCR. MiXCR was run by TCRdb on the 5' RACE reads, yielding one entry per CDR3 protein. Of 9,500 to 15,000 distinct CDR3 sequences in the sample, just over 50% were seen once. Cells sorted as Tregs were CD4+, CD25+ and CD127-/low. Overall study results and limits: The larger cohort examined one V-J beta rearrangement, not whole repertoires. Tumor memory CD4+ T cell TCR gene usage clustered with blood and lymph node memory CD4+ cells and lymph node naive CD4+ cells. Tumor-infiltrating Treg TCR alpha and beta sequences overlapped most with tumor naive CD4+ T cells, then blood naive.

The chain is built from TRBV28 and TRBJ2-4; D gene uncertain. The receptor was isolated from a female donor with breast cancer. Sequenced material: tumor-infiltrating Tregs sorted from the breast tumor. The DNA for the CDR3 is TGTGCCAGCAGTTTAGTAGGGATAAAGAACATTCAGTACTTC. Amino acid sequence: CASSLVGIKNIQYF.